Given below is one T cell receptor beta chain in context. This clonotype showed up just a few times. Its antigen is currently not known. No much larger clonotype is one base removed from it; base qualities were not supplied. This specimen comes from a study of vaccination and CD4 T cells after COVID-19 (dated by TCRdb to 2022 to 2024). About the full investigation: The convalescent cohort comprised six males and four females, including two Hispanic individuals, seven Caucasians, two Asians and one multiracial person. Two doses of either the Pfizer-BioNTech BNT162b2 vaccine (n=8) or the Moderna mRNA-1273 vaccine (n=2) were administered to participants. Post-COVID blood samples were collected from convalescent patients a median of approximately 100 days after diagnosis, with a range of roughly 35 to 180 days. Post-vaccine blood samples were taken a median of about 70 days after the second vaccine dose, with a range of roughly 13 to 250 days. For stimulating the cultures, overlapping spike peptide pools were used, derived from SARS-CoV-2 as well as from the common cold coronaviruses HCoV-NL63, HCoV-OC43 and HCoV-229E. Control cultures used a CEFX viral epitope pool as positive control, an HIV-1 Nef peptide pool as negative control, or no peptide. In under twelve COVID-19 convalescent patients and a handful of infection-naive healthy vaccine recipients, researchers compared the spike-specific CD4+ TCR repertoire from before mRNA vaccination with the repertoire from after. Memory CD4+ T cell crossreactivity between SARS-CoV-2 and common cold coronavirus spike proteins was assessed at the TCR clonotype level in an earlier paper using these donors. The investigation overall reported the following: Only a relatively small number of convalescent patients were included in the study, and early timepoints following natural infection were not analyzed. Of the vaccine-specific clones in convalescent patients, 304 of 307, or nearly all, reacted only to SARS-CoV-2 spike and did not cross-react with common cold coronaviruses. An increase in the median number of SARS-CoV-2-reactive clonotypes from around 20 after infection to roughly 38 after vaccination was observed, but the change was not found to be significant. In convalescent patients, a median roughly 88% of post-vaccine SARS-CoV-2-reactive clones were detected only after vaccination, suggesting vaccine-specific priming.

The treatment or condition label on this specimen signifies: approximately 11-day PBMC culture with coronavirus spike peptide pools or control peptides (ViraFEST assay). CD4+ T cells from unexposed donors were collected before the COVID-19 pandemic (2011-2018). The ViraFEST assay was used in the study, in which antigen-specific T cells were expanded with peptide pools and expanded clonotypes were subsequently identified by TCR sequencing. Each well held two million PBMCs cultured with around 9 ug/ml peptide pools in IMDM containing approximately 5% human AB serum and 8 to 10 IU/ml IL-2. Half of the culture medium was replaced with fresh IL-2-containing medium on days 3 and 7. After approximately eleven days of culture, CD4+ T cells were isolated by negative selection using the EasySep CD4+ T cell isolation kit. Unexposed donor CD4+ T cells were tested for reactivity to SARS-CoV-2 S and N and four common cold coronavirus spike pools, as cell number allowed. Ficoll-Paque Plus gradient centrifugation was used to isolate PBMCs from whole blood, and the isolated PBMCs were then either used fresh or cryopreserved at -140C. Triplicate wells were generally used for each culture condition. Leukapheresis product for the unexposed donors was purchased commercially.

Library preparation used PCR. At the Johns Hopkins FTIC core, DNA from the cultured CD4+ T cells underwent TCR sequencing with the Oncomine TCR Beta short-read assay. The QIAamp micro DNA kit was used to extract genomic DNA from the cultured CD4+ T cells. Oncomine TCR Beta libraries made from cultured CD4+ T cells were pooled using unique dual indexes and sequenced on an Illumina iSeq 100. Regarding the original processing steps: Non-productive sequences were filtered out, and CDR3s that did not start with C, did not end with F or W, or were shorter than 7 amino acids were discarded. Antigen-specific clonotypes were identified with the MANAFEST web application by comparing peptide-stimulated wells with reference and other culture wells. Positive clones required FDR below 0.05, an odds ratio above 5, and productive frequency above 0.1% in at least two of three replicate wells. Cross-reactive clonotypes were defined as significantly expanded in both SARS-CoV-2 spike wells and at least one common cold coronavirus spike condition. Using R version 3.6.1, CDR3 homology was evaluated through Levenshtein distances (stringdist) along with unrooted phylogenetic trees (ape). Clones were called with MiXCR by TCRdb after fastp trimmed the public reads at Q25, and only in-frame beta chains were retained. Entries are consolidated by CDR3 protein sequence, retaining the most common genes and DNA. TCRdb, not the original authors, processed these V and J calls. The sample table holds more than 4,500 distinct CDR3 sequences, of which about a third were seen once. Approximately 28% of the sample rests with the top ten.

Source material: CD4+ T cells from blood, cultured in vitro. The sequence derives from a human donor in good health.

At the DNA level, the sequence is TGCAGTGCGATGCCCCTAGGCGGGGGTACTGAAGCTTTCTTT. This yields the protein CSAMPLGGGTEAFF. The sequence joins TRBV20-1 to TRBJ1-1; matching of 5 bases hints at TRBD1 as the D gene. CDR1 and CDR2 (DFQATT, SNEGSKA) derive from the germline V gene (reference sequence). The CDR3 runs 14 amino acids, cysteine and phenylalanine included. Only the CDR3 DNA stays, 42 bases, in frame from base 1. V was cut back by 6 bases and J by 5 bases, leaving a gap of 19 bases between them.